This passage covers 23 T cell receptor beta chains from one sample sequenced in a study of cytomegalovirus exposure and HLA in healthy donors. The PCR had 60 Vbeta and 13 Jbeta primers. Assay used: immunoSEQ multiplex PCR; TCRdb lists only in-frame clones, some missing. The data contain about 160,000 clones, about 80% of them seen just once; the ten biggest clones take up approximately 1.5%. The sample was PBMCs. The receptors come from a man between 35 and 55 years old in good health and CMV-seronegative.

V and J are TRBV11-2 and TRBJ2-7; 12 bases are a match to TRBD2. Germline V gives CDR1 SGHAT, CDR2 FQNNGV. Losses at the gene ends were 8 bases for V and 2 bases for J; bases not matched to a gene: 7. The CDR3 is 15 residues long. DNA for the CDR3: TGTGCCAGCTCCCTGGGACTAGCGGGCGCCTACGAGCAGTACTTC. Protein sequence: CASSLGLAGAYEQYF.

The V call is TRBV11-2, the J call TRBJ2-1; 7 bases agree with TRBD2. CDR3 length: 12 residues. In germline, CDR1 is SGHAT, CDR2 FQNNGV. Losses at the gene ends were 8 bases for V and 5 bases for J; bases not matched to a gene: 3. This CDR3 reads CASWGGDNEQFF. The CDR3 nucleotides read TGTGCCAGCTGGGGGGGGGACAATGAGCAGTTCTTC.

The chain recombines TRBV9 with TRBJ2-2; D gene unclear. The CDR3 totals 15 residues. V lost 0 bases, J lost 3 bases, and 9 bases lay in between. In germline, CDR1 is SGDLS, CDR2 YYNGEE. This chain's CDR3 is CASSVAVSYTGELFF. The CDR3 coding sequence is TGTGCCAGCAGCGTAGCGGTATCGTACACCGGGGAGCTGTTTTTT.

The chain has TRBV18 and TRBJ2-5; TRBD1 matches 9 bases. The J call may be wrong; the DNA end is better matched by TRBJ2-7. The CDR3 has 15 amino acids. Germline lookup yields CDR1 KGHSH and CDR2 LQKENI. The CDR3 region has the DNA TGTGCCAGCTCACCACCCGAGACAGGGGGCTACGAGCAGTACTTC. Protein product: CASSPPETGGYEQYF.

This sequence joins TRBV11-2 and TRBJ1-1, with a weak D call TRBD1 (5 bases). V lost 7 bases to trimming and J lost 1 base, with 13 bases between them. CDR1 and CDR2 (germline): SGHAT, FQNNGV. This CDR3 contains 14 residues. The CDR3 DNA follows: TGTGCCAGCAACACTATGGGGCCGAACACTGAAGCTTTCTTT. Translated: CASNTMGPNTEAFF. The whole variable domain, filled in from reference TRBV11-2 and TRBJ1-1, reads EAGVAQSPRYKIIEKRQSVAFWCNPISGHATLYWYQQILGQGPKLLIQFQNNGVVDDSQLPKDRFSAERLKGVDSTLKIQPAKLEDSAVYLCASNTMGPNTEAFFGQGTRLTVV.

This clone came up a few times. The genes are TRBV19 and TRBJ2-1; weak D call: TRBD1 (5 bases). V was pared by 4 bases and J by 6 bases, with 19 bases between. The CDR3 is made up of 16 amino acids. Germline CDR1 is LNHDA and CDR2 is SQIVND (reference sequence). DNA of the CDR3: TGTGCCAGTAGTAAAGCCCCAGGGTCGGTGGGCAATGAGCAGTTCTTC. This encodes CASSKAPGSVGNEQFF.

The genes are TRBV25-1 and TRBJ2-7; TRBD2 might be the D (5 bases). With 4 bases removed from V and 5 bases from J, the gap between germline ends came to 18 bases. The CDR3 contains 15 residues. In germline, CDR1 is MGHDK, CDR2 SYGVNS. This chain's CDR3 is CASSGSRALLHEQYF. In DNA form, the CDR3 reads TGTGCCAGCAGTGGTTCGAGGGCCCTCCTCCACGAGCAGTACTTC.

This clone was counted once. J is TRBJ2-1 and V is TRBV27; 8 bases align to TRBD2. CDR1 and CDR2 from the germline V gene are MNHEY and SMNVEV (reference sequence). The V segment lost 8 bases and the J segment 2 bases; nucleotides outside the gene matches: 8. The CDR3 is 15 residues long. CDR3 in DNA: TGTGCCAGCCTGAGGGCGGGACTAGCCTACAATGAGCAGTTCTTC. The encoded protein is CASLRAGLAYNEQFF.

A single count supports this clone. The rearrangement uses TRBV7-2 and TRBJ1-2; 7 nucleotides align to TRBD1. The CDR3 spans 13 residues. The germline gives CDR1 SGHTA, CDR2 FQGNSA. Trimming cost V 5 bases and J 2 bases; bases outside gene matches: 2. This CDR3 is CASSPDRNYGYTF. The CDR3 DNA reads TGTGCCAGCAGCCCGGACAGGAACTATGGCTACACCTTC.

This chain joins TRBV28 and TRBJ1-4; D remains ambiguous. The CDR3 is 12 amino acids. Trimming shortened V by 7 bases and J by 7 bases, and 10 bases separated the two germline ends. Looked up from germline, CDR1 is MDHEN and CDR2 is SYDVKM. The CDR3 sequence is CASNQPGEKLFF. CDR3 DNA: TGTGCCAGCAATCAGCCGGGTGAAAAACTGTTTTTT.

This sequence joins TRBV2 and TRBJ1-2; D perhaps matches TRBD1 (6 bases). The CDR3 sequence is 16 residues long. Trimming stripped 4 bases from V and 7 bases from J, with 22 bases between. Germline V gives CDR1 SNHLY, CDR2 FYNNEI. CDR3 nucleotide sequence: TGTGCCAGCAGTGCCCCTCCGGGACACCCTTTAGTTGGCTACACCTTC. Encoded protein: CASSAPPGHPLVGYTF.

The chain recombines TRBV5-6 with TRBJ2-1, with D hard to call. V was shortened by 0 bases and J by 11 bases, with 6 bases between the two germline ends. CDR1 and CDR2 from the germline V gene are SGHDT and YYEEEE. This CDR3 spans 11 amino acids. DNA of the CDR3: TGTGCCAGCAGCTTGGGCCAGAAGCAGTTCTTC. Its translation is CASSLGQKQFF.

The rearrangement links TRBV13 to TRBJ2-3; 13 bases map to TRBD2. With 4 bases clipped from V and 1 base from J, the junction kept 5 bases outside the gene matches. The CDR3 length is 17 residues. Germline CDR1 and CDR2: PRHDT and FYEKMQ (reference sequence). CDR3 amino acids: CASSSGLAGRGTDTQYF. In DNA, the CDR3 is TGTGCCAGCAGCTCGGGACTAGCGGGAAGGGGCACAGATACGCAGTATTTT.

The rearrangement links TRBV5-5 to TRBJ2-7; no definite D call. CDR3 length: 14 amino acids. V shed 7 bases and J shed 0 bases, with 14 bases lying between them. In germline, CDR1 is SGHKS, CDR2 YYEKEE (reference sequence). CDR3 DNA: TGTGCCAGCCTTATCGACTGGAACTCCTACGAGCAGTACGTC. This codes for CASLIDWNSYEQYV.

The chain links TRBV7-9 to TRBJ2-1; the match to TRBD1 covers 12 bases. The ends lost 5 bases at V and 7 bases at J; junction bases unmatched: 6. Germline CDR1 SEHNR, CDR2 FQNEAQ (reference sequence). The CDR3 loop spans 15 amino acids. CDR3 DNA sequence: TGTGCCAGCAGCCCAGGGACAGGGGGCAAGAATGAGCAGTTCTTC. Translation: CASSPGTGGKNEQFF.

The chain has TRBV5-1 and TRBJ2-7, with TRBD1 as a possible D gene (5 bases). The CDR3 has 17 residues. The germline V gene encodes CDR1 SGHRS and CDR2 YFSETQ. V was cut by 1 base and J by 2 bases, with 19 bases left in between. Written as DNA, the CDR3 is TGCGCCAGCAGCTTGAGTAATGGGGCAGCCGCCGCCTACGAGCAGTACGTC. The encoded protein is CASSLSNGAAAAYEQYV.

The chain carries TRBV5-4 and TRBJ2-7; a possible D gene is TRBD2 (7 bases). The CDR3 has 19 amino acids. Germline assignment: CDR1 SGHNT and CDR2 YYREEE (reference sequence). The V and J ends lost 0 bases and 3 bases respectively, with 25 bases between them. The DNA for the CDR3 is TGTGCCAGCAGCTTGGCCTGGACCAATCGGGGGGCAGATATCTACGAGCAGTACTTC. Translation: CASSLAWTNRGADIYEQYF.

The rearrangement uses TRBV7-9 and TRBJ2-1; no firm D call. The V gene's germline CDR1 is SEHNR and CDR2 FQNEAQ (reference sequence). Trimming took 5 bases from V and 9 from J, leaving 11 bases between them. The CDR3 has 12 residues. CDR3 residues: CASSPRKSEQFF. As DNA, the CDR3 is TGTGCCAGCAGCCCTAGAAAGAGTGAGCAGTTCTTC.

Points on this clone: Germline and junction disagree at one end, which may indicate a read error. The chain couples TRBV5-1 to TRBJ2-4; no definite D call. CDR1 is SGHRS and CDR2 is YFSETQ in the germline V gene. The CDR3 length is 15 residues. CDR3 nucleotide sequence: TGCGCCAGCAGCTTGGGGGTAATGGCCAAAAACAGTCAGTACTTC. It encodes CASSLGVMAKNSQYF.

The chain is built from TRBV6-1 and TRBJ1-3; 11 bases fit TRBD1. The V gene end was trimmed by 5 bases and the J gene end by 8 bases; junction bases not matched to a gene: 5. Germline-derived CDR1 and CDR2 are MNHNS and SASEGT. The CDR3 runs to 14 residues. CDR3 sequence reads: CASSKDRGPDTIYF. The CDR3 DNA reads as TGTGCCAGCAGTAAGGACAGGGGGCCCGACACCATATATTTT.

J is TRBJ1-2 and V is TRBV5-4, with 9 bases fitting TRBD1. Germline V gene data show CDR1 as SGHNT and CDR2 as YYREEE (reference sequence). Trimming at V came to 4 bases and at J to 4 bases, leaving 11 bases not matched to a gene. This CDR3 region has 16 residues. The CDR3 loop reads CASSLLGQGRPYGYTF. The DNA for the CDR3 is TGTGCCAGCAGCCTACTGGGACAGGGTCGACCCTATGGCTACACCTTC.

On this clone itself: Other DNA sequences in the same sample also yield this CDR3. J is TRBJ1-2 and V is TRBV5-1; tentative D call: TRBD1 (5 bases). Germline loops: CDR1 SGHRS, CDR2 YFSETQ. The CDR3 runs 14 residues. V dropped 0 bases and J dropped 3 bases, with 9 bases sitting between them. CDR3 nucleotides: TGCGCCAGCAGCTTGGCCGGAGGGGACTATGGCTACACCTTC. This encodes CASSLAGGDYGYTF.

The V call is TRBV7-9, the J call TRBJ1-1; 10 bases align to TRBD1. This CDR3 comprises 15 residues. Germline lookup yields CDR1 SEHNR and CDR2 FQNEAQ (reference sequence). The V and J ends lost 6 bases and 5 bases, in that order; junction bases with no gene match: 9. The CDR3 sequence: CASRSRTGGETEAFF. CDR3 nucleotides: TGTGCCAGCAGATCCCGGACAGGGGGGGAAACTGAAGCTTTCTTT.